This TCR beta chain was sequenced in a study of T-cell memory formation after mild COVID-19. Study-level results: Second-wave clones that peaked on day 37 lacked confirmed SARS-CoV-2 specificity.

The table lists this clonotype with a few counts. Its antigen is not known. This CDR3 is 14 amino acids long. Trimming stripped 7 bases from V and 4 bases from J, with 16 bases between. The V gene's germline CDR1 is SGHRS and CDR2 YFSETQ. MiXCR, run by TCRdb on the 5' RACE reads, gives a single entry per CDR3 protein. The sample consists of under 200,000 distinct CDR3 sequences, 9.5% to 13% of them appearing once. The rearrangement uses TRBV5-1 and TRBJ2-3; a possible D gene is TRBD1 (6 bases). The material sequenced was PBMCs or a T cell subset sorted from them (not recorded which). This sequence was found in a young man who had mild COVID-19 (a few samples of this study predate the infection). Cell type and time point are not known. CDR3 DNA sequence: TGCGCCAGCGGAGATGCCAGGGGATCAGATACGCAGTATTTT. Its protein product is CASGDARGSDTQYF.